This T cell receptor beta chain is from a study of T cells in Graves' hyperthyroidism and ophthalmopathy. Germline lookup yields CDR1 SQVTM and CDR2 ANQGSEA. CDR3 length equals 14 residues. Between the trimmed V and J ends, which lost 8 bases and 0 bases, there was a span of 16 bases. The cohort's ophthalmopathy patients, a group with duration under 3 months, had a Clinical Activity Score of at least 3 and a NOSPECS grade of at least 4. Patients were excluded because of uncontrolled infection, other autoimmune disease, pregnancy or lactation. Diagnosing involved the use of clinical symptoms, serum thyroxine and TRAb, thyroid ultrasound and orbital computed tomography. This clonotype was picked up many times. Using RNA transcripts as the source, TCR beta CDR3 regions were amplified. RT-PCR in the first round (using the HTBI primer set) targeted the TCR CDR3. Using its own MiXCR run on the multiplex PCR reads, TCRdb lists one record per CDR3 protein. Of some 320,000 distinct CDR3 sequences listed, about 13% are singletons.

The sequencing input was blood. The source of this sequence is a woman between 40 and 55 years old with Graves' ophthalmopathy. This chain connects TRBV29-1 to TRBJ1-1, with D perhaps matching TRBD1 (5 bases). CDR3 nucleotides: TGCAGCTTGACGAGGGGAGGGGTGAACACTGAAGCTTTCTTT. Amino acids: CSLTRGGVNTEAFF.